This T cell receptor beta chain was identified in a study of T cell responses to AZD1222 COVID-19 vaccine. Study results and caveats: Most donors were white British and more were female, and clonal diversity was possibly underestimated. Repertoires were sampled only after the peak T cell response.

Clones were sequenced by immunoSEQ multiplex PCR, and TCRdb holds only the in-frame ones, with some missing. Of 150,000 or so clones listed, approximately 88% are singletons. A remark on this clone: Its antigen remains unknown.

Germline loops: CDR1 LNHDA, CDR2 SQIVND (reference sequence). The V and J ends lost 5 bases and 0 bases respectively, with 8 bases between them. This CDR3 has 14 residues. The source of this sequence is an adult in good health. The starting material was peripheral blood, obtained on day 0 of AZD1222 vaccination. The rearrangement links TRBV19 to TRBJ1-5; a possible D gene is TRBD1 (5 bases). CDR3 loop: CASSLQGSNQPQHF. In DNA form, the CDR3 reads TGTGCCAGTAGTCTGCAGGGTAGCAATCAGCCCCAGCATTTT.